This TCR beta chain was sequenced in a study of Ad26.COV2.S vaccination and SARS-CoV-2 variants. Details on this clone: Its antigen is unidentified.

Study-wide results and limits: Vaccine recipients posted higher spike-specific TCR breadth than their placebo counterparts.

V gave up 7 bases and J gave up 4 bases, with 18 bases separating them. The CDR3 totals 15 residues. Per the germline V gene, CDR1 is MNHEY and CDR2 is SVGAGI. Stated treatment: over 15 received Ad26.COV2.S at low or high dose, single or two shots; roughly five received placebo; per-sample allocation not given. Sampling was performed 63 days after the first vaccine or placebo injection. The repertoire was sequenced with immunoSEQ multiplex PCR; TCRdb's copy has only in-frame clones and lacks some. The data contain hundreds of thousands of clones, around 90% of them singletons. Source: peripheral blood, taken in a trial of Ad26.COV2.S vaccine versus placebo. This receptor was identified in a person aged 18 to 59 who received the Ad26.COV2.S COVID-19 vaccine or a placebo. The chain carries TRBV6-5 and TRBJ2-3; possibly TRBD1 for D (6 bases). As DNA, the CDR3 is TGTGCCAGCACCCCGGACAGTGCGGGCGCAGATACGCAGTATTTT. Translating it yields CASTPDSAGADTQYF.